The sequence of this TCR beta chain was determined in a study of cytomegalovirus exposure and HLA in healthy donors. The germline V and J ends were trimmed by 5 bases and 0 bases, with 14 bases remaining between them. Germline V CDR1 and CDR2: LNHDA, SQIVND (reference sequence). CDR3 length: 16 residues. Researchers ran the PCR with 60 Vbeta and 13 Jbeta primers. Original data processing: Later, an analysis found approximately 80 million unique TCR beta chains, and some 10 million of these were shared. Profiled with immunoSEQ multiplex PCR; TCRdb holds only in-frame clones, not every one. V and J calls and clone size come straight from that table; D and trimming were deduced from the DNA. The table has around 130,000 clones, more than 60% seen once. Broader study findings: Highest at DRB1 and lowest at HLA-C, TCR association rates differed among HLA loci in a later analysis. The study reported that TCR beta sequences accurately predicted HLA-A and HLA-B alleles in most subjects.

This clone occurred a few times. Its cognate antigen is unknown. The source of this sequence is a woman aged 40 to 55 in good health and CMV-seronegative. The rearrangement uses TRBV19 and TRBJ1-3; a weak D match, TRBD1 (6 bases). Sequenced input: PBMCs. The CDR3: CASSPSGQSSGNTIYF. In nucleotides, the CDR3 is TGTGCCAGTAGTCCTTCGGGACAAAGCTCTGGAAACACCATATATTTT. The full variable domain, in which reference TRBV19 and TRBJ1-3 provide the parts outside the CDR3, is DGGITQSPKYLFRKEGQNVTLSCEQNLNHDAMYWYRQDPGQGLRLIYYSQIVNDFQKGDIAEGYSVSREKKESFPLTVTSAQKNPTAFYLCASSPSGQSSGNTIYFGEGSWLTVV.